This entry is about one TCR beta chain. Trimming took 7 bases from V and 0 from J, leaving 7 bases between them. Germline V lookup: CDR1 SGHDT, CDR2 YYEEEE. CDR3 size: 13 residues. The record originates from a study of control samples from healthy donors and cancer patients. Profiled with immunoSEQ multiplex PCR; TCRdb holds only in-frame clones, not every one. The sample has roughly 95,000 clones; approximately 89% are singletons. The sample taken for sequencing was blood. The chain is built from TRBV5-6 and TRBJ2-2; D gene unclear. The origin of this receptor is a woman between 25 and 40 years old in good health. Here the CDR3 reads CASAAANTGELFF. Written as DNA, the CDR3 is TGTGCCAGCGCGGCTGCGAACACCGGGGAGCTGTTTTTT.